This T cell receptor (beta chain) was documented in a study of technical replicates of blood from a few donors. The germline V and J ends were trimmed by 5 bases and 0 bases, with 9 bases remaining between them. This CDR3 has 14 amino acids. CDR1 is SEHNR, CDR2 FQNEAQ, per germline (reference sequence). Generated by immunoSEQ multiplex PCR, the TCRdb table keeps only in-frame clones and is missing some. The data show approximately 97,000 clones, roughly 95% seen once. The sequence was obtained from a human donor in good health. This sequence joins TRBV7-9 and TRBJ2-3, with D unresolved. Source material: T cells isolated from PBMCs. The CDR3 spells CASSPLASTDTQYF. DNA of the CDR3: TGTGCCAGCAGCCCCTTAGCCAGCACAGATACGCAGTATTTT.